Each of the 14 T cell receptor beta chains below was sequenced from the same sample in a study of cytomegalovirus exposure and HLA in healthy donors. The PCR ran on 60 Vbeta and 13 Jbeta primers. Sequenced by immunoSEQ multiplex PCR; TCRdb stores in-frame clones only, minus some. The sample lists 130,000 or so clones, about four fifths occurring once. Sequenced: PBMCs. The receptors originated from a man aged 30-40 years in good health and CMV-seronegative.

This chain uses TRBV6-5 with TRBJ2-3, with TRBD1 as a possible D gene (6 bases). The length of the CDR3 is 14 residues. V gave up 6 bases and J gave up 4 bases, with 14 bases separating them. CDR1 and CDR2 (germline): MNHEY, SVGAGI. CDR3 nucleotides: TGTGCCAGCAGGCGCGGACAGTTGGCAGATACGCAGTATTTT. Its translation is CASRRGQLADTQYF.

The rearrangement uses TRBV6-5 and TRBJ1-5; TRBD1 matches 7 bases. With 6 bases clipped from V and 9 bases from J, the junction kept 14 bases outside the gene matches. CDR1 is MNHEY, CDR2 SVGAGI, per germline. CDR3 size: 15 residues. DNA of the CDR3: TGTGCCAGCAGAAGGAAGGGGGCCGGCGACCGGCCCCAGCATTTT. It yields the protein CASRRKGAGDRPQHF.

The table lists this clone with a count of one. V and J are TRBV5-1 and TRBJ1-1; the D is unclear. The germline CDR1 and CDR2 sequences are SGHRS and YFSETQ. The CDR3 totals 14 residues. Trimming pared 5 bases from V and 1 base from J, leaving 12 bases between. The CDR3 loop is CASSFGRGNTEAFF. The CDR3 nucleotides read TGCGCCAGCAGTTTTGGACGGGGGAACACTGAAGCTTTCTTT.

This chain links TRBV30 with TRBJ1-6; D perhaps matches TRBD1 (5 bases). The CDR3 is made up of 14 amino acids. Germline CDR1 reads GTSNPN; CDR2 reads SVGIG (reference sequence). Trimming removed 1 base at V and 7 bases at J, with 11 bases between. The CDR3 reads CAWSGKGPNSPLHF. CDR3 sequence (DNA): TGTGCCTGGAGTGGGAAGGGGCCCAATTCACCCCTCCACTTT.

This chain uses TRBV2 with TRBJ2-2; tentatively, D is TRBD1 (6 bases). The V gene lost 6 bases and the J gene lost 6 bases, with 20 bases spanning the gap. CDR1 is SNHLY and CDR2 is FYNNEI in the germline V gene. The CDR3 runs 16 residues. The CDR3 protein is CASSTGTSGWAGELFF. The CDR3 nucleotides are TGTGCCAGCAGCACCGGGACATCTGGGTGGGCCGGGGAGCTGTTTTTT.

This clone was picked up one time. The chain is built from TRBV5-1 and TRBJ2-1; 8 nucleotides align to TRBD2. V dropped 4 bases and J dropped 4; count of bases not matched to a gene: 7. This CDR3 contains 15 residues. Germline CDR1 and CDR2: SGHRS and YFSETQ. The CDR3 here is CASSQGLGGYNEQFF. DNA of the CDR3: TGCGCCAGCAGCCAGGGACTAGGGGGGTACAATGAGCAGTTCTTC. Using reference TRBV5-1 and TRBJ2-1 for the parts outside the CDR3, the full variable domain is KAGVTQTPRYLIKTRGQQVTLSCSPISGHRSVSWYQQTPGQGLQFLFEYFSETQRNKGNFPGRFSGRQFSNSRSEMNVSTLELGDSALYLCASSQGLGGYNEQFFGPGTRLTVL.

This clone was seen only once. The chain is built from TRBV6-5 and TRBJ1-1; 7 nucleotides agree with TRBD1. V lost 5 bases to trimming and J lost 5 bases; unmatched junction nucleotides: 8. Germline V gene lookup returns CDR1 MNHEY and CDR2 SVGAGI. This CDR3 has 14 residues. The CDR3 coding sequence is TGTGCCAGCAGTGGGACAGCGTGGGGTACTGAAGCTTTCTTT. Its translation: CASSGTAWGTEAFF.

This chain's CDR3 is CASMEQGRYYGYTF. DNA for the CDR3: TGTGCCAGCATGGAGCAGGGGCGGTACTATGGCTACACCTTC. This rearrangement joins TRBV13 to TRBJ1-2, with D tentatively TRBD1 (6 bases). Germline values: CDR1 PRHDT, CDR2 FYEKMQ (reference sequence). V lost 7 bases to trimming and J lost 3 bases, with 15 bases between them. The CDR3 has 14 residues.

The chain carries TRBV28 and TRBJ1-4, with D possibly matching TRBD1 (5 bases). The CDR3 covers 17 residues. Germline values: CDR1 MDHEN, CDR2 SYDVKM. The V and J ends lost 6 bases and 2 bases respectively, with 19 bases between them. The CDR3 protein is CASSPGVEGRTNEKLFF. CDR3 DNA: TGTGCCAGCAGCCCGGGAGTAGAGGGACGGACTAATGAAAAACTGTTTTTT.

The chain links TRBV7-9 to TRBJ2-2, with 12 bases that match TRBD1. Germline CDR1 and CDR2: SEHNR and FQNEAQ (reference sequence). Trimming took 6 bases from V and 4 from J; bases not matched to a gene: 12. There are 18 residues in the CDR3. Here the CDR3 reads CASSSPGQGARSTGELFF. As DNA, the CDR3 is TGTGCCAGCAGTTCACCGGGACAGGGGGCGCGAAGCACCGGGGAGCTGTTTTTT. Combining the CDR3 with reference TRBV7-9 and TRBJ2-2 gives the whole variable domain DTGVSQNPRHKITKRGQNVTFRCDPISEHNRLYWYRQTLGQGPEFLTYFQNEAQLEKSRLLSDRFSAERPKGSFSTLEIQRTEQGDSAMYLCASSSPGQGARSTGELFFGEGSRLTVL.

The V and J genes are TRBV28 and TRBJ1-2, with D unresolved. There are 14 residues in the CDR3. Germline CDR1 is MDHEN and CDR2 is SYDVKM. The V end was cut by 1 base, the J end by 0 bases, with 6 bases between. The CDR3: CASSLYTPNYGYTF. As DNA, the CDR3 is TGTGCCAGCAGTTTATACACCCCTAACTATGGCTACACCTTC.

For the CDR3, the DNA is TGTGCCACCAGCAGAGATCTTAATCGGGGGAATGGGGGCTACACCTTC. It specifies CATSRDLNRGNGGYTF. The V and J genes are TRBV15 and TRBJ1-2; tentatively, D is TRBD1 (5 bases). This CDR3 region has 16 residues. Germline V lookup: CDR1 LNHNV, CDR2 YYDKDF (reference sequence). With 0 bases removed from V and 8 bases from J, the gap between germline ends came to 19 bases.

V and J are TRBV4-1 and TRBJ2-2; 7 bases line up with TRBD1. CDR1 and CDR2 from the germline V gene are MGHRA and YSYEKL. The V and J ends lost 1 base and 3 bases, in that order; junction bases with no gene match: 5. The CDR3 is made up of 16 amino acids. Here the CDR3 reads CASSQAGQIYTGELFF. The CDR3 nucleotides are TGCGCCAGCAGCCAAGCGGGACAGATTTACACCGGGGAGCTGTTTTTT.

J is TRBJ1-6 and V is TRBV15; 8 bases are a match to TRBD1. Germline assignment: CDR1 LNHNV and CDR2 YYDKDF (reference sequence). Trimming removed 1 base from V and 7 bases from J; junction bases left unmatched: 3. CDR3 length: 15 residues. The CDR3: CATSRVQGGNSPLHF. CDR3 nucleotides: TGTGCCACCAGCAGAGTACAGGGGGGGAATTCACCCCTCCACTTT.